The 30 T cell receptor beta chains in this list originate from one sample, sequenced in a study of CD8+ T cells in alopecia areata. The treatment is: oral pan-JAK inhibitor, 5-10 mg twice daily. In each case, RNA was isolated and then reverse transcribed into cDNA as the sequencing template. Sequencing was performed with immunoSEQ multiplex PCR; in TCRdb, only in-frame clones are kept and a portion is missing. The repertoire includes under 300,000 clones, around 64% of them detected once, and around 0.84% sits in the top ten. The material sequenced was CD4+ T cells sorted from blood, taken at week 52, from a patient treated with tofacitinib. The receptors here all came from a human donor with alopecia areata.

This CDR3 reads CASSTGQNQETQYF. Here the CDR3 DNA reads TGTGCCAGCAGTACGGGACAGAACCAAGAGACCCAGTACTTC. The V call is TRBV6-6, the J call TRBJ2-5, with 7 bases aligning to TRBD1. Unmatched junction bases numbered 3, after V lost 5 bases and J lost 0 bases. Germline lookup yields CDR1 MNHNY and CDR2 SVGAGI (reference sequence). The CDR3 covers 14 residues.

The chain joins TRBV2 to TRBJ1-6; tentatively, D is TRBD1 (6 bases). V lost 7 bases and J 9 bases, leaving 13 bases between the germline ends. This CDR3 has 13 amino acids. Germline V CDR1 and CDR2: SNHLY, FYNNEI. CDR3 sequence reads: CASKGDITSPLHF. The DNA for the CDR3 is TGTGCCAGCAAAGGGGACATTACTTCACCCCTCCACTTT.

The chain has TRBV2 and TRBJ2-7; no definite D call. The V gene lost 1 base and the J gene lost 3 bases, with 1 base spanning the gap. The CDR3 contains 11 residues. Germline V gene lookup returns CDR1 SNHLY and CDR2 FYNNEI. Here the CDR3 reads CASSEVYEQYF. The CDR3 DNA follows: TGTGCCAGCAGTGAAGTCTACGAGCAGTACTTC.

The chain recombines TRBV4-3 with TRBJ2-2; TRBD1 is a possible D gene (6 bases). The CDR3 has 16 amino acids. The V gene's germline CDR1 is LGHNA and CDR2 YSLEER. Trimming shortened V by 4 bases and J by 7 bases, and 19 bases separated the two germline ends. The CDR3 DNA is TGCGCCAGCAGCCGGCCCGGGACAAGAGGTCTCGGGGAGCTGTTTTTT. Translating gives CASSRPGTRGLGELFF.

This clone was found many times. The rearrangement joins TRBV2 to TRBJ2-1, with TRBD2 identical over 8 bases. The trim removed 0 bases at V and 1 base at J, leaving 2 bases unmatched. The CDR3 loop spans 16 amino acids. Per the germline V gene, CDR1 is SNHLY and CDR2 is FYNNEI. CDR3 sequence (DNA): TGTGCCAGCAGTGAAGCGCGGGGGGCTTCCTACAATGAGCAGTTCTTC. This translates into CASSEARGASYNEQFF.

The chain employs TRBV30 and TRBJ1-1, with 8 nucleotides matching TRBD1. The ends lost 3 bases at V and 6 bases at J; junction bases unmatched: 6. This CDR3 has 13 amino acids. Germline V gene sequence: CDR1 GTSNPN, CDR2 SVGIG (reference sequence). The CDR3 region is CAWREQGEAEAFF. In nucleotides, the CDR3 is TGTGCCTGGAGAGAACAGGGGGAGGCTGAAGCTTTCTTT.

The V call is TRBV9, the J call TRBJ1-6; D is undetermined. Trimming removed 0 bases at V and 14 bases at J, with 12 bases between. CDR3 length: 13 amino acids. Germline CDR1 SGDLS, CDR2 YYNGEE. CDR3 loop: CASSVDGRTALHF. Written as DNA, the CDR3 is TGTGCCAGCAGCGTAGATGGGAGAACGGCCCTCCACTTT.

The rearrangement links TRBV25-1 to TRBJ2-1; 8 bases fit TRBD2. V shed 8 bases, J shed 10 bases, and the junction held 13 bases outside the gene matches. Germline lookup yields CDR1 MGHDK and CDR2 SYGVNS. The CDR3 has 14 amino acids. The CDR3 here is CASLTGTSRGEQFF. The CDR3 DNA is TGTGCCAGCCTCACCGGGACTAGTCGCGGGGAGCAGTTCTTC.

V gene TRBV30 combines with J gene TRBJ1-1, with no clear D. V shed 2 bases and J shed 4 bases, with 11 bases lying between them. CDR1 is GTSNPN, CDR2 SVGIG, per germline (reference sequence). This CDR3 region has 13 residues. CDR3 DNA sequence: TGTGCCTGGAGTACGGACCTTGTCACTGAAGCTTTCTTT. Amino acids: CAWSTDLVTEAFF.

The gene calls are TRBV30 and TRBJ1-6; possible D gene TRBD1, 5 bases. V lost 0 bases, J lost 10 bases, and 22 bases lay in between. This CDR3 region has 17 residues. Germline assignment: CDR1 GTSNPN and CDR2 SVGIG (reference sequence). CDR3 sequence: CAWSVIGESIRYSPLHF. DNA for the CDR3: TGTGCCTGGAGTGTAATAGGGGAGTCAATCAGGTACTCACCCCTCCACTTT. Variable domain in full (rest from reference TRBV30 and TRBJ1-6): SQTIHQWPATLVQPVGSPLSLECTVEGTSNPNLYWYRQAAGRGLQLLFYSVGIGQISSEVPQNLSASRPQDRQFILSSKKLLLSDSGFYLCAWSVIGESIRYSPLHFGNGTRLTVT.

The chain couples TRBV18 to TRBJ1-5; 8 nucleotides align to TRBD1. The length of the CDR3 is 16 residues. The germline gives CDR1 KGHSH, CDR2 LQKENI. Trimming removed 0 bases from V and 4 bases from J; junction bases left unmatched: 5. In nucleotides, the CDR3 is TGTGCCAGCTCACCACCAGGCAGGGGGCGTAATCAGCCCCAGCATTTT. It translates to CASSPPGRGRNQPQHF.

This clone was counted only a few times. The chain has TRBV27 and TRBJ2-3; the match to TRBD2 covers 9 bases. The CDR3 loop spans 15 amino acids. V dropped 4 bases and J dropped 2; count of bases not matched to a gene: 4. Germline V gives CDR1 MNHEY, CDR2 SMNVEV (reference sequence). CDR3 sequence (DNA): TGTGCCAGCAGTTCGGGACTAGCACCCACAGATACGCAGTATTTT. This codes for CASSSGLAPTDTQYF.

This chain connects TRBV30 to TRBJ2-4; D is perhaps TRBD2 (5 bases). V lost 2 bases, J lost 1 base, and 6 bases lay in between. This CDR3 region has 13 residues. The V gene's germline CDR1 is GTSNPN and CDR2 SVGIG (reference sequence). The CDR3 spells CAWSRGAKNIQYF. The CDR3 DNA reads as TGTGCCTGGAGTCGAGGGGCCAAAAACATTCAGTACTTC. Supplemented by reference TRBV30 and TRBJ2-4, the full variable domain reads SQTIHQWPATLVQPVGSPLSLECTVEGTSNPNLYWYRQAAGRGLQLLFYSVGIGQISSEVPQNLSASRPQDRQFILSSKKLLLSDSGFYLCAWSRGAKNIQYFGAGTRLSVL.

The V and J genes are TRBV7-3 and TRBJ1-1; 9 bases align to TRBD1. The J segment lost 5 bases and the V segment lost 3 bases, leaving 4 bases of the junction unmatched. The CDR3 runs to 14 residues. Per germline, CDR1 SGHTA and CDR2 FQGTGA. The CDR3 bases are TGTGCCAGCAGCTTGGACAGGGGTGGTACTGAAGCTTTCTTT. It specifies CASSLDRGGTEAFF.

This chain links TRBV9 with TRBJ1-5, with no clear D. The CDR3 contains 15 residues. Germline V lookup: CDR1 SGDLS, CDR2 YYNGEE. Trimming took 0 bases from V and 2 from J, leaving 9 bases between them. The CDR3 coding sequence is TGTGCCAGCAGCGTAGCCGGACTCGGCAATCAGCCCCAGCATTTT. Translated, it gives CASSVAGLGNQPQHF.

The chain couples TRBV29-1 to TRBJ2-2; 11 positions match TRBD1. CDR1 and CDR2 (germline): SQVTM, ANQGSEA. J lost 3 bases, V lost 7 bases, and 4 bases had no gene match. The length of the CDR3 is 14 residues. The CDR3, as DNA: TGCAGCGCCGGACAGGGGGCGGACACCGGGGAGCTGTTTTTT. Protein: CSAGQGADTGELFF.

This clone was counted only a few times. The chain carries TRBV2 and TRBJ2-1, with D perhaps TRBD2 (6 bases). Deletions cut 6 bases from V and 6 bases from J, with 9 bases between. The CDR3 extends over 12 amino acids. Germline CDR1 is SNHLY and CDR2 is FYNNEI. The CDR3, as DNA: TGTGCCAGCAGCACCGGGGGCAATGAGCAGTTCTTC. This codes for CASSTGGNEQFF.

This clone has only a few counts. The chain combines TRBV20-1 with TRBJ1-2; weak D call: TRBD1 (6 bases). Per the germline V gene, CDR1 is DFQATT and CDR2 is SNEGSKA (reference sequence). V was trimmed by 7 bases and J by 7 bases, leaving 10 bases between them. The CDR3 is made up of 10 amino acids. The CDR3 nucleotides are TGCAGTGGATCCAGGGGTGGCTACACCTTC. Its protein product is CSGSRGGYTF.

The V and J genes are TRBV7-9 and TRBJ1-2, with D perhaps TRBD1 (6 bases). The CDR3 runs to 15 residues. CDR1 SEHNR and CDR2 FQNEAQ come from the germline V gene (reference sequence). The germline V and J ends were trimmed by 5 bases and 4 bases, with 17 bases remaining between them. For the CDR3, the DNA is TGTGCCAGCAGCCCTCCGGGACATGGACCCTATGGCTACACCTTC. It specifies CASSPPGHGPYGYTF. The full variable domain, its missing parts supplied by reference TRBV7-9 and TRBJ1-2, is DTGVSQNPRHKITKRGQNVTFRCDPISEHNRLYWYRQTLGQGPEFLTYFQNEAQLEKSRLLSDRFSAERPKGSFSTLEIQRTEQGDSAMYLCASSPPGHGPYGYTFGSGTRLTVV.

The rearrangement links TRBV5-6 to TRBJ2-3; 13 bases fit TRBD2. J lost 8 bases, V lost 7 bases, and 7 bases had no gene match. This CDR3 region has 14 residues. CDR1 and CDR2 from the germline V gene are SGHDT and YYEEEE. The CDR3 spells CASSLGLAGVTQYF. The CDR3, as DNA: TGTGCCAGCTCGCTCGGACTAGCGGGGGTTACGCAGTATTTT. The full variable domain, its missing parts supplied by reference TRBV5-6 and TRBJ2-3, is DAGVTQSPTHLIKTRGQQVTLRCSPKSGHDTVSWYQQALGQGPQFIFQYYEEEERQRGNFPDRFSGHQFPNYSSELNVNALLLGDSALYLCASSLGLAGVTQYFGPGTRLTVL.

The rearrangement links TRBV5-4 to TRBJ2-5, with D possibly TRBD2 on 6 matching bases. V was shortened by 0 bases and J by 6 bases, with 21 bases between the two germline ends. The length of the CDR3 is 17 residues. In germline, CDR1 is SGHNT, CDR2 YYREEE (reference sequence). CDR3 bases: TGTGCCAGCAGCTTGGCAAGTCTCCAGGGAGGTGGGAAGACCCAGTACTTC. Translated, it gives CASSLASLQGGGKTQYF.

The rearrangement joins TRBV20-1 to TRBJ2-7; D gene uncertain. The germline CDR1 and CDR2 sequences are DFQATT and SNEGSKA (reference sequence). The V end lost 6 bases, the J end lost 9 bases, and 15 bases lay between the germline ends. This CDR3 is built from 11 residues. CDR3 sequence reads: CSARSPLGQYF. The CDR3 DNA sequence: TGCAGTGCACGGTCCCCTTTGGGGCAGTACTTC.

Regarding this clone: At one end the junction does not follow the germline gene, possibly because of a read error. V is TRBV7-7 and J is TRBJ2-3, with D perhaps matching TRBD1 (5 bases). CDR1 SSHAT and CDR2 FNYEAQ come from the germline V gene (reference sequence). The CDR3 totals 15 residues. This CDR3 is CASSLDGHSTDTQYF. For the CDR3, the DNA is TGTGCTAGCAGCCTAGACGGACATAGCACAGATACGCAGTATTTT.

This clone was counted only a few times. This sequence joins TRBV6-5 and TRBJ1-1; D is uncertain. Germline V CDR1 and CDR2: MNHEY, SVGAGI. V gave up 5 bases and J gave up 8 bases, with 15 bases separating them. The CDR3 spans 13 residues. The CDR3 bases are TGTGCCAGCAGTGGCCGACTCCGATGGGAAGCTTTCTTT. This sequence encodes CASSGRLRWEAFF.

V usage is TRBV5-1 and J usage is TRBJ1-6, with D hard to call. This CDR3 is built from 15 residues. Germline assignment: CDR1 SGHRS and CDR2 YFSETQ. V was shortened by 0 bases and J by 6 bases, with 10 bases between the two germline ends. In DNA, the CDR3 is TGCGCCAGCAGCTTGGGCCCACGGGGTAATTCACCCCTCCACTTT. Residues: CASSLGPRGNSPLHF.

The chain recombines TRBV29-1 with TRBJ2-5, with D unclear. The CDR3 consists of 11 residues. V lost 3 bases, J lost 5 bases, and 7 bases lay in between. The germline CDR1 and CDR2 sequences are SQVTM and ANQGSEA. The CDR3 sequence is CSVDKGETQYF. CDR3 nucleotide sequence: TGCAGCGTTGATAAAGGGGAGACCCAGTACTTC. Full variable domain (remainder filled in from reference TRBV29-1 and TRBJ2-5): SAVISQKPSRDICQRGTSLTIQCQVDSQVTMMFWYRQQPGQSLTLIATANQGSEATYESGFVIDKFPISRPNLTFSTLTVSNMSPEDSSIYLCSVDKGETQYFGPGTRLLVL.

This clone was found once. The chain couples TRBV5-6 to TRBJ2-5; D is unresolved. Trimming pared 3 bases from V and 0 bases from J, leaving 9 bases between. CDR1 and CDR2 (germline): SGHDT, YYEEEE. The CDR3 runs 14 residues. CDR3 coding DNA: TGTGCCAGCAGCTCATGGACGGACCAAGAGACCCAGTACTTC. Protein sequence: CASSSWTDQETQYF.

This clone came up a few times. The CDR3, as DNA: TGCAGCGTTGACTCGGGGGCAAACAATGAGCAGTTCTTC. Translation gives CSVDSGANNEQFF. The chain joins TRBV29-1 to TRBJ2-1; D tentatively reads TRBD1 or TRBD2 (6 bases each). Germline V gives CDR1 SQVTM, CDR2 ANQGSEA. Trimming took off 3 bases at V and 5 bases at J, with 11 bases between the two ends. The CDR3 consists of 13 residues.

Remarks on this clone: Different DNA sequences within this sample yield the same CDR3. The J gene is TRBJ2-7, the V gene TRBV5-1; D unclear. V gave up 0 bases and J gave up 1 base, with 5 bases separating them. Germline CDR1 is SGHRS and CDR2 is YFSETQ. There are 13 residues in the CDR3. The CDR3 DNA follows: TGCGCCAGCAGCTTGGAGGTATCCTACGAGCAGTACTTC. Translation gives CASSLEVSYEQYF.

This chain connects TRBV30 to TRBJ2-3; the match to TRBD2 covers 8 bases. Trimming removed 3 bases from V and 1 base from J; junction bases left unmatched: 0. This CDR3 has 13 amino acids. Germline V gives CDR1 GTSNPN, CDR2 SVGIG (reference sequence). The CDR3 bases are TGTGCCTGGAGGACTAGCGGCACAGATACGCAGTATTTT. Its protein is CAWRTSGTDTQYF.